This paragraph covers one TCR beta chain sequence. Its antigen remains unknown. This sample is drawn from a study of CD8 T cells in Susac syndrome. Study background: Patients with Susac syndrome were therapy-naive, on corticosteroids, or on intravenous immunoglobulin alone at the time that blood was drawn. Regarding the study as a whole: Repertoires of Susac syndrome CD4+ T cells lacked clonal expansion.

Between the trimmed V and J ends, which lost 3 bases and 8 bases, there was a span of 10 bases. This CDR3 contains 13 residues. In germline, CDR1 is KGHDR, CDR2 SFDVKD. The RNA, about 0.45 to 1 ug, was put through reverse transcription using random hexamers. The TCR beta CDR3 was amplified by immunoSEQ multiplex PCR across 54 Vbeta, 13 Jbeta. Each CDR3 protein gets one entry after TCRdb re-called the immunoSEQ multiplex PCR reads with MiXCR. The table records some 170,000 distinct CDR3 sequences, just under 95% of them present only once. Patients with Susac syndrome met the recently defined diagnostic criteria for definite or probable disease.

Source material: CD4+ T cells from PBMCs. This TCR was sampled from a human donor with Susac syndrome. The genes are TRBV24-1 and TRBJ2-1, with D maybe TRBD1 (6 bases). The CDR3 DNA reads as TGTGCCACCAGTGATCACGACAGGCATGAGCAGTTCTTC. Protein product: CATSDHDRHEQFF.